The clone carrying this TCR beta chain turned up a few times. The antigen remains unidentified. PCR primers comprised 60 Vbeta and 13 Jbeta primers. The table came from immunoSEQ multiplex PCR; TCRdb's copy has only in-frame clones and leaves some out. This sample has some 70,000 clones, with approximately 70% found just once. This sample is part of a study of cytomegalovirus exposure and HLA in healthy donors. V was cut by 6 bases and J by 1 base, with 16 bases left in between. The CDR3 runs 16 residues. The germline gives CDR1 LGHNT, CDR2 FRNRAP. Study conclusions and caveats: The authors enumerated 180 or so TCR beta chains as linked to cytomegalovirus. V- and J-gene trimming of TCR beta was linked (in a later analysis) to a missense DCLRE1C variant. Generally TCR sequences proved uncommon, though certain public TCRs appeared in numerous donors.

The chain carries TRBV12-5 and TRBJ2-1, with D tentatively TRBD1 (6 bases). This sequence originates from a male donor in good health and CMV-seropositive. Sequenced sample: PBMCs. CDR3 sequence: CASGPPTGNSYNEQFF. The CDR3 nucleotides are TGTGCTAGTGGACCTCCCACAGGGAATTCCTACAATGAGCAGTTCTTC.